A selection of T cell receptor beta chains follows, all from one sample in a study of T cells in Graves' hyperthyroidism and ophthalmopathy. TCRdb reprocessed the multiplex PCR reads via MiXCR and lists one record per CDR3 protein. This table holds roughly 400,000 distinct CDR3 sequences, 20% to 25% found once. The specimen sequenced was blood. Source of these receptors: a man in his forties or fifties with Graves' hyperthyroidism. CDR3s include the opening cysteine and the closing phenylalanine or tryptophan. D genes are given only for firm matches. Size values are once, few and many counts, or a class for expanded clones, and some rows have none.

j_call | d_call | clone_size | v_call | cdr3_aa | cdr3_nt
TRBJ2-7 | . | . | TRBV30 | CAWRPGAMGEQYF | TGTGCCTGGAGGCCAGGGGCTATGGGCGAGCAGTACTTC
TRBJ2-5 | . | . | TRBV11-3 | CASSSYSGTRETQYF | TGTGCCAGCAGCTCTTATTCCGGGACCAGAGAGACCCAGTACTTC
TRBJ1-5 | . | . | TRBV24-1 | CATSAHGGGAGQPQHF | TGTGCCACCAGTGCCCACGGGGGGGGGGCTGGTCAGCCCCAGCATTTT
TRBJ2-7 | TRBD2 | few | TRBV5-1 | CASSFSGIDYEQYF | TGCGCCAGCAGCTTTAGCGGGATCGACTACGAGCAGTACTTC
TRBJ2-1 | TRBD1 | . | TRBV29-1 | CSATGTGLHNEQFF | TGCAGCGCTACCGGGACAGGGTTGCACAATGAGCAGTTCTTC
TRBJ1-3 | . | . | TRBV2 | CASKNGGSGNTIYF | TGTGCCAGCAAGAACGGTGGCTCTGGAAACACCATATATTTT
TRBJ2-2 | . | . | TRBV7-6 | CASTPSPTNTNTGELFF | TGTGCCAGCACCCCGTCCCCGACTAACACGAACACCGGGGAGCTGTTTTTT
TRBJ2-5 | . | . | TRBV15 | CATSREVATEAQYF | TGTGCCACCAGCAGGGAGGTAGCAACTGAGGCCCAGTACTTC
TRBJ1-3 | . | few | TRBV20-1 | CSAIGWQASGNTIYF | TGCAGTGCTATCGGCTGGCAGGCCTCTGGAAACACCATATATTTT
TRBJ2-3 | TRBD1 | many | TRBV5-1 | CASSWTGLSTDTQYF | TGCGCCAGCAGCTGGACAGGGTTAAGCACAGATACGCAGTATTTT
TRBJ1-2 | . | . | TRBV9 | CASSVGVGGQAYGYTF | TGTGCCAGCAGCGTGGGGGTAGGGGGGCAGGCCTATGGCTACACCTTC
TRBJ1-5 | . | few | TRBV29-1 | CSVGGGKGNQPQHF | TGCAGCGTTGGAGGGGGTAAGGGCAATCAGCCCCAGCATTTT
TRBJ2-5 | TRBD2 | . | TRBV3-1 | CASSPSGSETQYF | TGTGCCAGCAGCCCTAGCGGGAGTGAGACCCAGTACTTC
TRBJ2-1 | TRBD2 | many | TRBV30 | CAGTSSYNEQFF | TGTGCCGGGACTAGCTCCTACAATGAGCAGTTCTTC
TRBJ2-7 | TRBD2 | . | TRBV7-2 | CASSLNRGGEQYF | TGTGCCAGCAGCTTAAATCGGGGGGGGGAGCAGTACTTC
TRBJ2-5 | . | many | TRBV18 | CASSPGGGTETQYF | TGTGCCAGCTCACCAGGCGGGGGCACGGAGACCCAGTACTTC
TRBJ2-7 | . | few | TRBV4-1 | CASSQDVTGYYEQYF | TGCGCCAGCAGCCAAGATGTTACAGGGTATTACGAGCAGTACTTC
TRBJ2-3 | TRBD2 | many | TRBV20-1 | CSALPLAGADTQYF | TGCAGTGCTTTGCCTTTAGCGGGAGCAGATACGCAGTATTTT
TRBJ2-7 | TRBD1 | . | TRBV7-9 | CASSLGQQPYEQYF | TGTGCCAGCAGCTTGGGACAGCAACCCTACGAGCAGTACTTC
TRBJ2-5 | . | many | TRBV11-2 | CASSPQGGGGETQYF | TGTGCCAGCAGCCCACAGGGTGGCGGCGGAGAGACCCAGTACTTC
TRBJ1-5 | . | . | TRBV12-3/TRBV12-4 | CASSFFPGTQPQHF | TGTGCCAGCAGTTTTTTCCCCGGGACGCAGCCCCAGCATTTT
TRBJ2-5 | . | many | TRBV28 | CASSAIYREETQYF | TGTGCCAGCAGCGCAATCTACAGGGAAGAGACCCAGTACTTC
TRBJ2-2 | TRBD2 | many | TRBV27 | CASSPGLAGSTGELFF | TGTGCCAGCAGTCCTGGACTAGCGGGTAGCACCGGGGAGCTGTTTTTT
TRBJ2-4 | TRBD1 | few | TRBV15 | CATSTGGAKNIQYF | TGTGCCACCTCTACAGGGGGAGCCAAAAACATTCAGTACTTC
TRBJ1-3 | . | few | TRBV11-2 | CASSETGLSHNTIYF | TGTGCCAGCAGCGAAACAGGGCTTTCGCACAACACCATATATTTT
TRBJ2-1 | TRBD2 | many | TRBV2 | CASSGSSGRAIEQFF | TGTGCCAGCAGTGGCTCTAGCGGGAGGGCCATTGAGCAGTTCTTC
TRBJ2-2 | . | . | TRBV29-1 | CSYSGLPDTGELFF | TGCAGTTATTCGGGCCTTCCGGACACCGGGGAGCTGTTTTTT
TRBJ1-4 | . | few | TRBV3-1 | CASSQVSGPGEKLFF | TGTGCCAGCAGCCAAGTCTCGGGGCCCGGTGAAAAACTGTTTTTT
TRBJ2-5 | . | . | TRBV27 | CASSPTSISSYQETQYF | TGTGCCAGCAGTCCAACCTCCATCTCTTCGTACCAAGAGACCCAGTACTTC
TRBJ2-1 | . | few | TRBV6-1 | CASSDTTFISYNEQFF | TGTGCCAGCAGTGACACTACCTTCATCTCCTACAATGAGCAGTTCTTC
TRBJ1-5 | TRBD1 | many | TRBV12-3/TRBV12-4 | CASSTRQGTQPQHF | TGTGCCAGCAGCACTCGACAGGGGACTCAGCCCCAGCATTTT
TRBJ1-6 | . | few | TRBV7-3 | CASSLSGQGWNSPLHF | TGTGCCAGCAGCTTAAGTGGGCAGGGTTGGAATTCACCCCTCCACTTT
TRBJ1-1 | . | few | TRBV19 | CASRIGLRGEGTEAFF | TGTGCCAGTAGGATTGGATTGAGGGGAGAGGGCACTGAAGCTTTCTTT
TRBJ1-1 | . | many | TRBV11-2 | CASSFDPGAKTEAFF | TGTGCCAGCAGCTTTGATCCGGGGGCGAAAACTGAAGCTTTCTTT
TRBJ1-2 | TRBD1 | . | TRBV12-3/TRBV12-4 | CASSPRDRGRGYTF | TGTGCCAGCAGCCCTAGGGACAGGGGGAGGGGCTACACCTTC
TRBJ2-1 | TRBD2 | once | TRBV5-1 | CASSLSQTAGGQFF | TGCGCCAGCAGCTTGTCCCAAACGGCGGGGGGGCAGTTCTTC
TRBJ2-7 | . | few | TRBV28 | CASSFGWEQYF | TGTGCCAGCAGTTTCGGGTGGGAGCAGTACTTC
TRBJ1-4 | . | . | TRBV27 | CASSLSNRAGKLFF | TGTGCCAGCAGTTTGTCCAACAGGGCCGGAAAACTGTTTTTT
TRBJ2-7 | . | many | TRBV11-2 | CASRSPGRFSYEQYF | TGTGCCAGCAGGTCCCCCGGGCGGTTCTCCTACGAGCAGTACTTC
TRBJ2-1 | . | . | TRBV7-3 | CASSTSGDYNEQFF | TGTGCCAGCAGCACCTCCGGGGATTACAATGAGCAGTTCTTC
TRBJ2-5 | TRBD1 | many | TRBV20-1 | CSADRTGETQYF | TGCAGTGCTGACAGGACAGGGGAGACCCAGTACTTC
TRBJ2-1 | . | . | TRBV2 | CASSEALLGEQFF | TGTGCCAGCAGTGAAGCGCTTCTCGGGGAGCAGTTCTTC
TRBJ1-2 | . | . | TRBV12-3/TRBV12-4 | CASSPPDSLGYGYTF | TGTGCCAGCAGTCCCCCCGACAGTCTGGGCTATGGCTACACCTTC
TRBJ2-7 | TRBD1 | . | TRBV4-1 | CASSQDRSLSYEQYF | TGCGCCAGCAGCCAGGACAGGAGTCTTTCCTACGAGCAGTACTTC
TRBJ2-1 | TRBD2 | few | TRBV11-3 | CASSSRSGASYNEQFF | TGTGCCAGCAGCTCCCGTAGCGGGGCTTCCTACAATGAGCAGTTCTTC